The next 23 T cell receptor beta chains were all read from a single sample in a study of blood T cell repertoires in COVID-19. Using immunoSEQ multiplex PCR, the repertoire was profiled, and TCRdb retains in-frame clones only, with some absent. Counted here are some 38,000 clones, around nine tenths occurring once; the ten biggest clones make up 15% to 20%. The specimen was peripheral blood. These receptors came from a man aged 65 to 85 with acute or convalescent COVID-19.

The chain has TRBV4-1 and TRBJ2-7; D unresolved. Germline V gene sequence: CDR1 MGHRA, CDR2 YSYEKL. V lost 0 bases and J lost 2, with 20 bases in between. CDR3 length: 18 residues. CDR3 nucleotide sequence: TGCGCCAGCAGCCAAGAATACGGTATCACCCGCCCTCCCTACGAGCAGTACTTC. It specifies CASSQEYGITRPPYEQYF.

CDR3 in amino acids: CASSLDARLRRSGETQYF. The CDR3 coding sequence is TGCGCCAGCAGCTTGGATGCCAGGCTCAGGAGGTCCGGAGAGACCCAGTACTTC. V and J are TRBV5-1 and TRBJ2-5, with a tentative D call TRBD2 (5 bases). This CDR3 has 18 amino acids. CDR1 is SGHRS, CDR2 YFSETQ, per germline. The germline V and J ends were trimmed by 0 bases and 4 bases, with 22 bases remaining between them.

The chain links TRBV11-3 to TRBJ2-5, with a weak D call TRBD1 (6 bases). The V end lost 5 bases, the J end lost 5 bases, and 18 bases lay between the germline ends. This CDR3 has 15 residues. Germline CDR1 is SGHNT and CDR2 is YENEEA. CDR3 coding DNA: TGTGCCAGCAGCATCGGGGTGGGGGCCGTGGAGACCCAGTACTTC. Translated: CASSIGVGAVETQYF.

The CDR3 sequence: CASSFNRSPSPLHF. CDR3 DNA: TGTGCCAGCAGCTTTAACAGGAGCCCTTCACCCCTCCACTTT. This chain links TRBV7-2 with TRBJ1-6; maybe TRBD1 (5 bases). Trimming removed 3 bases at V and 9 bases at J, with 12 bases between. Germline V CDR1 and CDR2: SGHTA, FQGNSA. The CDR3 is 14 amino acids.

This chain connects TRBV19 to TRBJ1-1, with 9 positions matching TRBD1. The CDR3 is 16 residues long. Per germline, CDR1 LNHDA and CDR2 SQIVND (reference sequence). V was pared by 3 bases and J by 6 bases, with 11 bases of the junction left unmatched. The CDR3 coding sequence is TGTGCCAGTAGTATGGGTGGGACAGGGAGTGGGCCTGAAGCTTTCTTT. This sequence encodes CASSMGGTGSGPEAFF. Using reference TRBV19 and TRBJ1-1 for the parts outside the CDR3, the full variable domain is DGGITQSPKYLFRKEGQNVTLSCEQNLNHDAMYWYRQDPGQGLRLIYYSQIVNDFQKGDIAEGYSVSREKKESFPLTVTSAQKNPTAFYLCASSMGGTGSGPEAFFGQGTRLTVV.

This chain uses TRBV5-5 with TRBJ1-2; TRBD1 matches 9 bases. V lost 4 bases and J lost 2; bases outside the gene matches: 6. Per the germline V gene, CDR1 is SGHKS and CDR2 is YYEKEE (reference sequence). The CDR3 consists of 15 residues. CDR3: CASSLGQGSNYGYTF. DNA for the CDR3: TGTGCCAGCAGCCTGGGACAGGGCTCCAACTATGGCTACACCTTC.

The gene calls are TRBV7-6 and TRBJ2-2; 7 nucleotides agree with TRBD1. Germline CDR1 and CDR2: SGHVS and FNYEAQ. V trimming: 5 bases; J trimming: 7 bases; junction bases outside the gene matches: 16. CDR3 length equals 17 residues. The CDR3, as DNA: TGTGCCAGCAGCCCAAGTAGGGGGCCCAGGGGGAACGGGGAGCTGTTTTTT. It yields the protein CASSPSRGPRGNGELFF. Full variable domain (rest looked up from reference TRBV7-6 and TRBJ2-2): GAGVSQSPRYKVTKRGQDVALRCDPISGHVSLYWYRQALGQGPEFLTYFNYEAQQDKSGLPNDRFSAERPEGSISTLTIQRTEQRDSAMYRCASSPSRGPRGNGELFFGEGSRLTVL.

V and J are TRBV19 and TRBJ2-1, with 7 bases that match TRBD2. This CDR3 has 15 residues. Germline-derived CDR1 and CDR2 are LNHDA and SQIVND (reference sequence). Trimming removed 3 bases from V and 10 bases from J; junction bases left unmatched: 12. The CDR3 sequence is CASSIGAGAGGEQFF. For the CDR3, the DNA is TGTGCCAGTAGTATCGGGGCGGGAGCCGGGGGAGAGCAGTTCTTC.

V and J are TRBV4-2 and TRBJ2-1; 7 bases are a match to TRBD2. There are 17 residues in the CDR3. V trimming: 1 base; J trimming: 7 bases; junction bases outside the gene matches: 13. Germline loops: CDR1 LGHNA, CDR2 YNFKEQ. CDR3 coding DNA: TGTGCCAGCAGCCAAGCCGTAGGGACTACGAGTCGGAATGAGCAGTTCTTC. It is translated as CASSQAVGTTSRNEQFF.

This rearrangement joins TRBV4-3 to TRBJ2-2; D is unclear. V was pared by 0 bases and J by 1 base, with 9 bases between. Germline V CDR1 and CDR2: LGHNA, YSLEER. This CDR3 contains 16 residues. DNA for the CDR3: TGCGCCAGCAGCCAAGATCTACGAGAGAACACCGGGGAGCTGTTTTTT. Encoded protein: CASSQDLRENTGELFF.

The J gene is TRBJ2-5, the V gene TRBV15, with 8 bases lining up with TRBD2. Germline V gene data show CDR1 as LNHNV and CDR2 as YYDKDF (reference sequence). After removal of 6 bases from V and 6 bases from J, the junction contained 12 bases not matched to a gene. This CDR3 region has 15 residues. CDR3 region: CATRSRREEQQTQYF. Written as DNA, the CDR3 is TGTGCCACCAGGAGTCGGCGGGAGGAACAACAGACCCAGTACTTC.

This rearrangement joins TRBV5-4 to TRBJ2-5; 11 bases are shared with TRBD2. This CDR3 has 14 residues. The V and J ends lost 0 bases and 10 bases, in that order; junction bases with no gene match: 5. Germline-derived CDR1 and CDR2 are SGHNT and YYREEE (reference sequence). The CDR3 here is CASSLELAGGDQYF. The CDR3 DNA reads as TGTGCCAGCAGCTTGGAGCTAGCGGGAGGTGACCAGTACTTC.

This chain joins TRBV19 and TRBJ1-5; 10 bases are a match to TRBD1. CDR1 LNHDA and CDR2 SQIVND come from the germline V gene (reference sequence). The junction had 8 bases not matched to a gene; V was cut back by 6 bases and J by 3 bases. The CDR3 totals 16 residues. The DNA of the CDR3 is TGTGCCAGTAGATTGACAGGGGGCGCGGACAATCAGCCCCAGCATTTT. Amino acid sequence: CASRLTGGADNQPQHF. Looking up the rest from reference TRBV19 and TRBJ1-5 gives the full variable domain: DGGITQSPKYLFRKEGQNVTLSCEQNLNHDAMYWYRQDPGQGLRLIYYSQIVNDFQKGDIAEGYSVSREKKESFPLTVTSAQKNPTAFYLCASRLTGGADNQPQHFGDGTRLSIL.

This rearrangement joins TRBV27 to TRBJ1-3; no reliable D call. Trimming took 6 bases from V and 0 from J, leaving 9 bases between them. From germline, CDR1 is MNHEY and CDR2 SMNVEV (reference sequence). The CDR3 is 14 amino acids. In DNA form, the CDR3 reads TGTGCCAGCAGCTCCCACTTCTCTGGAAACACCATATATTTT. It codes for CASSSHFSGNTIYF.

The chain recombines TRBV5-5 with TRBJ2-7, with a possible D match to TRBD1 (5 bases). The CDR3 runs 15 residues. Per the germline V gene, CDR1 is SGHKS and CDR2 is YYEKEE (reference sequence). The germline V and J ends were trimmed by 5 bases and 0 bases, with 15 bases remaining between them. The CDR3 is CASRQRPDNSYEQYF. The CDR3 nucleotides read TGTGCCAGCAGACAACGACCGGACAACTCCTACGAGCAGTACTTC.

V usage is TRBV5-5 and J usage is TRBJ1-2, with D hard to call. CDR1 and CDR2 from the germline V gene are SGHKS and YYEKEE (reference sequence). The CDR3 covers 13 residues. The V gene lost 3 bases and the J gene lost 1 base, with 7 bases spanning the gap. The CDR3 DNA reads TGTGCCAGCAGCTCTACAGTTAACTATGGCTACACCTTC. Translation: CASSSTVNYGYTF.

The chain couples TRBV6-5 to TRBJ1-1, with D unresolved. V dropped 5 bases and J dropped 5 bases, with 9 bases sitting between them. The CDR3 loop spans 12 amino acids. The germline V gene encodes CDR1 MNHEY and CDR2 SVGAGI. The CDR3 reads CASSPSRTEAFF. The DNA for the CDR3 is TGTGCCAGCAGTCCCTCACGGACTGAAGCTTTCTTT.

This chain links TRBV4-1 with TRBJ1-4; D possibly corresponds to TRBD1 (6 bases). CDR3 length equals 16 residues. V gave up 5 bases and J gave up 1 base, with 14 bases separating them. CDR1 is MGHRA, CDR2 YSYEKL, per germline. This CDR3 reads CASSLGGHKTNEKLFF. In nucleotides, the CDR3 is TGCGCCAGCAGCTTAGGGGGACACAAAACTAATGAAAAACTGTTTTTT.

The CDR3 DNA follows: TGTGCCAGGACTAGCGCGAACACCGGGGAGCTGTTTTTT. Its translation is CARTSANTGELFF. The J gene is TRBJ2-2, the V gene TRBV7-2; 8 bases map to TRBD2. This CDR3 comprises 13 residues. Trimming at V came to 9 bases and at J to 0 bases, leaving 0 bases not matched to a gene. Germline V gene data show CDR1 as SGHTA and CDR2 as FQGNSA. The entire variable domain, with the rest obtained from reference TRBV7-2 and TRBJ2-2, is as follows: GAGVSQSPSNKVTEKGKDVELRCDPISGHTALYWYRQSLGQGLEFLIYFQGNSAPDKSGLPSDRFSAERTGGSVSTLTIQRTQQEDSAVYLCARTSANTGELFFGEGSRLTVL.

This clone was found once. The CDR3 region has the DNA TGTGCCAGCAGTCGACAAGCAATCTATGGCTACACCTTC. Its protein is CASSRQAIYGYTF. This rearrangement joins TRBV6-2 or TRBV6-3 to TRBJ1-2; no clear D gene. This CDR3 has 13 amino acids. Per germline, CDR1 MNHEY and CDR2 SVGEGT. V dropped 5 bases and J dropped 4 bases, with 11 bases sitting between them.

The chain couples TRBV3-1 (or the pseudogene TRBV3-2) to TRBJ2-1, with D unclear. The CDR3 contains 12 residues. V gave up 5 bases and J gave up 9 bases, with 11 bases separating them. The V gene's germline CDR1 is LGHDT and CDR2 YNNKEL (reference sequence). The CDR3 nucleotides are TGTGCCAGCAGCTCTACTACGGTTGAGCAGTTCTTC. Its protein is CASSSTTVEQFF.

The chain carries TRBV28 and TRBJ2-1; TRBD2 aligns across 11 bases. The CDR3 consists of 17 residues. Looked up from germline, CDR1 is MDHEN and CDR2 is SYDVKM. V gave up 4 bases and J gave up 8 bases; unmatched junction bases: 13. CDR3 amino acids: CASSSPPLAGGRYEQFF. Here the CDR3 DNA reads TGTGCCAGCAGTTCACCTCCCCTAGCGGGAGGCCGCTATGAGCAGTTCTTC.

This clone was found once. This chain joins TRBV29-1 and TRBJ2-3; 7 nucleotides align to TRBD1. The V gene's germline CDR1 is SQVTM and CDR2 ANQGSEA. With 7 bases clipped from V and 0 bases from J, the junction kept 7 bases outside the gene matches. There are 14 residues in the CDR3. CDR3 DNA: TGCAGCGCGGAAAGGGGGCTTAGCACAGATACGCAGTATTTT. It specifies CSAERGLSTDTQYF.